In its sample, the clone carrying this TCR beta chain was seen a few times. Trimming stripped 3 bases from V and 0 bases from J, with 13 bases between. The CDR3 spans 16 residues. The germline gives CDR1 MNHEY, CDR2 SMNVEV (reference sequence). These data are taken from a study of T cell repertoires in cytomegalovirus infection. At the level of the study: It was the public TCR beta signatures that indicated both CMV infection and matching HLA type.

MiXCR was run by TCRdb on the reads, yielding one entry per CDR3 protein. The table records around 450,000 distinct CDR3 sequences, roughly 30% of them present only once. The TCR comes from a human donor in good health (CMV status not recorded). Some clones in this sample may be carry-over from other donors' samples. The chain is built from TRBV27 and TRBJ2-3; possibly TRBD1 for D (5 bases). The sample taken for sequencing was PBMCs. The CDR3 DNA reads TGTGCCAGCAGTTTCTTAAGGGGCACTAGCACAGATACGCAGTATTTT. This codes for CASSFLRGTSTDTQYF.